These 13 T cell receptor beta chains share one sample of origin, sequenced in a study of cytomegalovirus exposure and HLA in healthy donors. Here immunoSEQ multiplex PCR was the method, and the copy in TCRdb shows in-frame clones only, minus some. The sample contains fewer than 90,000 clones, approximately 95% of which appear only once. Sample: PBMCs. The receptors here all came from a woman aged 18-29 years in good health and CMV-seronegative.

The CDR3 region is CASSGGETQYF. CDR3 nucleotide sequence: TGTGCCAGCAGTGGGGGGGAGACCCAGTACTTC. The chain links TRBV6-5 to TRBJ2-5; the D gene is possibly TRBD2 (6 bases). In germline, CDR1 is MNHEY, CDR2 SVGAGI. The CDR3 has 11 residues. Trimming shortened V by 5 bases and J by 5 bases, and 6 bases separated the two germline ends.

CDR3 nucleotide sequence: TGCGCCAGCAGCTCCTCGACAGGGGCCCCCGGGGAGCAGTTCTTC. Translation: CASSSSTGAPGEQFF. This chain uses TRBV5-1 with TRBJ2-1; 8 nucleotides align to TRBD1. Per germline, CDR1 SGHRS and CDR2 YFSETQ. The length of the CDR3 is 15 residues. The V segment lost 3 bases and the J segment 10 bases; nucleotides outside the gene matches: 12.

V is TRBV11-2 and J is TRBJ2-5; tentative D call: TRBD2 (6 bases). V was trimmed by 5 bases and J by 5 bases, leaving 12 bases between them. Germline-derived CDR1 and CDR2 are SGHAT and FQNNGV. This CDR3 region has 13 residues. CDR3: CASSPGTHETQYF. The CDR3 DNA sequence: TGTGCCAGCAGCCCCGGGACTCACGAGACCCAGTACTTC.

This clone has just one count. The chain combines TRBV11-3 with TRBJ2-7; TRBD1 is a possible D gene (5 bases). CDR1 and CDR2 (germline): SGHNT, YENEEA. The germline V and J ends were trimmed by 1 base and 3 bases, with 13 bases remaining between them. This CDR3 has 15 amino acids. This CDR3 is CASSLGGALYYEQYF. CDR3 sequence (DNA): TGTGCCAGCAGCTTAGGTGGGGCCCTGTACTACGAGCAGTACTTC.

The genes are TRBV13 and TRBJ2-3; tentative D call: TRBD2 (5 bases). V dropped 8 bases and J dropped 1 base, with 16 bases sitting between them. Germline CDR1 PRHDT, CDR2 FYEKMQ (reference sequence). CDR3 length equals 15 residues. The CDR3 region is CASAEGTIGTDTQYF. CDR3 coding DNA: TGTGCCAGCGCAGAGGGAACAATAGGCACAGATACGCAGTATTTT.

The genes are TRBV5-6 and TRBJ2-5, with 14 bases lining up with TRBD2. The length of the CDR3 is 16 residues. The germline CDR1 and CDR2 sequences are SGHDT and YYEEEE. V was clipped by 0 bases and J by 3 bases; unmatched bases: 1. The CDR3 DNA reads TGTGCCAGCAGCTTGGCGACTAGCGGGGGGGAAGAGACCCAGTACTTC. Translating it yields CASSLATSGGEETQYF. The entire variable domain, with the rest obtained from reference TRBV5-6 and TRBJ2-5, is as follows: DAGVTQSPTHLIKTRGQQVTLRCSPKSGHDTVSWYQQALGQGPQFIFQYYEEEERQRGNFPDRFSGHQFPNYSSELNVNALLLGDSALYLCASSLATSGGEETQYFGPGTRLLVL.

This clone was recorded only once. This chain joins TRBV5-1 and TRBJ1-2; D is uncertain. The V end lost 4 bases, the J end lost 5 bases, and 6 bases lay between the germline ends. The CDR3 runs 11 residues. Germline loops: CDR1 SGHRS, CDR2 YFSETQ. The CDR3 DNA is TGCGCCAGCAGCGCGGATTATGGCTACACCTTC. It specifies CASSADYGYTF.

This CDR3 reads CASTKQLGTATDTQYF. In DNA, the CDR3 is TGTGCCAGCACCAAACAACTCGGGACAGCCACAGATACGCAGTATTTT. The gene calls are TRBV2 and TRBJ2-3; the match to TRBD1 covers 7 bases. Per germline, CDR1 SNHLY and CDR2 FYNNEI. The CDR3 is 16 amino acids. Germline trimming cut 7 bases from V and 2 bases from J; bases unmatched to any gene: 12. Drawing the rest from reference TRBV2 and TRBJ2-3, the complete variable domain is EPEVTQTPSHQVTQMGQEVILRCVPISNHLYFYWYRQILGQKVEFLVSFYNNEISEKSEIFDDQFSVERPDGSNFTLKIRSTKLEDSAMYFCASTKQLGTATDTQYFGPGTRLTVL.

The chain links TRBV7-3 to TRBJ2-5; 8 nucleotides line up with TRBD1. From germline, CDR1 is SGHTA and CDR2 FQGTGA. V gave up 1 base and J gave up 4 bases; unmatched junction bases: 5. The CDR3 runs to 15 residues. As DNA, the CDR3 is TGTGCCAGCAGCTTAAGCCAGGGGGCCGCAGAGACCCAGTACTTC. Translated: CASSLSQGAAETQYF.

The gene calls are TRBV19 and TRBJ1-5, with D uncertain. Trimming shortened V by 2 bases and J by 0 bases, and 8 bases separated the two germline ends. Germline V gives CDR1 LNHDA, CDR2 SQIVND (reference sequence). The CDR3 length is 15 residues. CDR3: CASSITRYSNQPQHF. The CDR3 DNA follows: TGTGCCAGTAGTATAACCAGGTATAGCAATCAGCCCCAGCATTTT.

The chain joins TRBV14 to TRBJ2-7, with D tentatively TRBD1 (6 bases). Germline CDR1 reads SGHDN; CDR2 reads FVKESK. With 1 base removed from V and 5 bases from J, the gap between germline ends came to 9 bases. This CDR3 contains 13 residues. The CDR3 region has the DNA TGTGCCAGCAGCCAAGCAGGGGCAAACGAGCAGTACTTC. It encodes CASSQAGANEQYF.

This rearrangement joins TRBV28 to TRBJ2-7; the D gene is possibly TRBD1 (6 bases). The CDR3 loop spans 13 amino acids. Germline lookup yields CDR1 MDHEN and CDR2 SYDVKM. V gave up 7 bases and J gave up 3 bases, with 13 bases separating them. CDR3 DNA sequence: TGTGCCAGCACCGGACAGACATACTACGAGCAGTACTTC. Translating gives CASTGQTYYEQYF.

The chain carries TRBV6-1 and TRBJ2-7, with 8 positions matching TRBD1. Germline CDR1 MNHNS, CDR2 SASEGT. The trim removed 7 bases at V and 2 bases at J, leaving 4 bases unmatched. This CDR3 contains 13 residues. The CDR3 loop is CASNGQGTYEQYF. The DNA of the CDR3 is TGTGCCAGCAACGGACAGGGAACCTACGAGCAGTACTTC.